This T cell receptor beta chain emerged from a study of T cell changes during pregnancy in multiple sclerosis. Germline V lookup: CDR1 MNHEY, CDR2 SVGAGI. The CDR3 has 16 amino acids. V trimming: 0 bases; J trimming: 9 bases; junction bases outside the gene matches: 11. The method was immunoSEQ multiplex PCR; TCRdb's version includes in-frame clones alone and lacks a portion of them. This sample has some 99,000 clones, with roughly 92% found just once. The receptor's source is a female donor with multiple sclerosis, enrolled in a pregnancy study. The V call is TRBV6-5, the J call TRBJ2-1; 7 bases map to TRBD2. This specimen consisted of peripheral blood, obtained after pregnancy. CDR3 bases: TGTGCCAGCAGTTACTCGGGCGGGAGTGGCCCCGGTGAGCAGTTCTTC. Protein product: CASSYSGGSGPGEQFF.